These 22 T cell receptor beta chains share one sample of origin, sequenced in a study of blood T cell repertoires in COVID-19. The assay was immunoSEQ multiplex PCR, and TCRdb's table has in-frame clones only and misses some. This table holds approximately 150,000 clones, around 86% found once. The specimen sequenced was peripheral blood. The receptors originated from a woman at least 80 years old with COVID-19, enrolled during active disease.

The chain links TRBV9 to TRBJ1-2, with 7 nucleotides matching TRBD1. The V and J ends lost 4 bases and 7 bases, in that order; junction bases with no gene match: 16. The V gene's germline CDR1 is SGDLS and CDR2 YYNGEE. The length of the CDR3 is 16 residues. The CDR3 nucleotides are TGTGCCAGCAGCCCGGGGGGGAACAAGGGGGCGCTTGGCTACACCTTC. This encodes CASSPGGNKGALGYTF.

J is TRBJ2-5 and V is TRBV3-1 (or the pseudogene TRBV3-2); 7 bases align to TRBD2. This CDR3 spans 14 amino acids. CDR1 is LGHDT, CDR2 YNNKEL, per germline (reference sequence). V trimming: 4 bases; J trimming: 0 bases; junction bases outside the gene matches: 2. CDR3 protein: CASSRSGYQETQYF. The CDR3 DNA sequence: TGTGCCAGCAGCCGTAGCGGGTACCAAGAGACCCAGTACTTC.

The DNA for the CDR3 is TGTGCCAGCAGCCATGGGGGGGGTCAGCCCCAGCATTTT. This encodes CASSHGGGQPQHF. This chain joins TRBV6-4 and TRBJ1-5; possibly TRBD1 for D (5 bases). The CDR3 sequence is 13 residues long. V gave up 6 bases and J gave up 6 bases, with 12 bases separating them. Germline V lookup: CDR1 MRHNA, CDR2 SNTAGT.

CDR3 coding DNA: TGTGCCAGCTCACCCATTCGGGGGGTCCTAACTGAAGCTTTCTTT. Its protein product is CASSPIRGVLTEAFF. This chain links TRBV18 with TRBJ1-1, with D possibly matching TRBD1 (5 bases). The CDR3 contains 15 residues. Trimming stripped 3 bases from V and 5 bases from J, with 16 bases between. CDR1 and CDR2 from the germline V gene are KGHSH and LQKENI.

This chain joins TRBV7-2 and TRBJ2-1, with 9 positions matching TRBD2. The CDR3 has 15 amino acids. Trimming removed 2 bases from V and 7 bases from J; junction bases left unmatched: 6. Looked up from germline, CDR1 is SGHTA and CDR2 is FQGNSA. CDR3 in DNA: TGTGCCAGCAGCTTAAGCGGGAGGATTCCGAATGAGCAGTTCTTC. Translation: CASSLSGRIPNEQFF.

V usage is TRBV21-1 and J usage is TRBJ2-4; TRBD2 is the table's D call and was not checked against the DNA. TRBV21-1 is deemed a pseudogene. This CDR3 contains 19 residues. CDR3 in amino acids: CASSKDGKSGSRSKNIQYF. The CDR3 DNA sequence: TGTGCCAGCAGCAAAGATGGGAAATCCGGGAGTAGGTCCAAAAACATTCAGTACTTC.

The chain is built from TRBV6-6 and TRBJ1-1; TRBD1 matches at 7 bases. Germline values: CDR1 MNHNY, CDR2 SVGAGI (reference sequence). With V trimmed by 6 bases and J by 7 bases, 8 bases remained unmatched. The CDR3 covers 13 residues. The CDR3 spells CASSSDRKGEAFF. CDR3 DNA sequence: TGTGCCAGCAGCTCGGACAGGAAGGGTGAAGCTTTCTTT.

The chain has TRBV7-6 and TRBJ2-7; TRBD1 might be the D (6 bases). V was pared by 1 base and J by 2 bases, with 12 bases between. The CDR3 consists of 15 residues. The germline V gene has CDR1 SGHVS and CDR2 FNYEAQ. The CDR3 here is CASSLGAGAPYEQYF. Written as DNA, the CDR3 is TGTGCCAGCAGCTTAGGGGCAGGGGCACCCTACGAGCAGTACTTC.

V gene TRBV3-1 (or the pseudogene TRBV3-2) combines with J gene TRBJ1-2, with unresolved D. This CDR3 spans 13 amino acids. CDR1 LGHDT and CDR2 YNNKEL come from the germline V gene (reference sequence). Trimming cost V 4 bases and J 8 bases, with 14 bases left between them. Written as DNA, the CDR3 is TGTGCCAGCAGCCCGACGAGGACTCAGGGCTACACCTTC. It codes for CASSPTRTQGYTF.

V gene TRBV5-6 combines with J gene TRBJ1-2; 8 nucleotides agree with TRBD1. Per the germline V gene, CDR1 is SGHDT and CDR2 is YYEEEE. Trimming took 5 bases from V and 8 from J; bases not matched to a gene: 11. This CDR3 is built from 14 residues. Written as DNA, the CDR3 is TGTGCCAGCAGATATCAGGGGGCGACGGGAGGCTACACCTTC. Its protein product is CASRYQGATGGYTF.

The V gene is TRBV5-4, the J gene TRBJ1-2; maybe TRBD1 (6 bases). CDR3 size: 15 residues. V was trimmed by 4 bases and J by 4 bases, leaving 17 bases between them. Germline V gene lookup returns CDR1 SGHNT and CDR2 YYREEE (reference sequence). CDR3 DNA sequence: TGTGCCAGCAGCGCTCGGGACACCCAATCCTATGGCTACACCTTC. It codes for CASSARDTQSYGYTF.

A single count supports this clone. The CDR3 sequence is CASSPGAMERGFPGANVLTF. The CDR3, as DNA: TGCGCCAGCAGCCCTGGGGCAATGGAACGAGGCTTTCCTGGGGCCAACGTCCTGACTTTC. J is TRBJ2-6 and V is TRBV5-1; D possibly corresponds to TRBD1 (5 bases). V dropped 4 bases and J dropped 2 bases, with 25 bases sitting between them. This CDR3 spans 20 amino acids. Germline V gene sequence: CDR1 SGHRS, CDR2 YFSETQ.

The V gene is TRBV12-3 or TRBV12-4, the J gene TRBJ1-1; the D gene is possibly TRBD1 (6 bases). Trimming stripped 1 base from V and 11 bases from J, with 8 bases between. This CDR3 region has 11 residues. Here the CDR3 DNA reads TGTGCCAGCAGTTTAGGAAGGGGGGCTTTCTTT. Residues: CASSLGRGAFF.

This clone was picked up a small number of times. The chain has TRBV16 and TRBJ2-7; D perhaps matches TRBD2 (5 bases). V was shortened by 1 base and J by 6 bases, with 10 bases between the two germline ends. The CDR3 totals 13 residues. Germline V lookup: CDR1 KGHSY, CDR2 FQNENV. The CDR3 sequence is CASSQYLAGEQYF. CDR3 sequence (DNA): TGTGCCAGCAGCCAATACCTAGCTGGCGAGCAGTACTTC.

The chain joins TRBV9 to TRBJ1-6, with D perhaps TRBD1 (5 bases). The CDR3 contains 13 residues. The germline gives CDR1 SGDLS, CDR2 YYNGEE. Trimming left V 3 bases short and J 10 bases short, with 11 bases between. CDR3 in amino acids: CASSGGERSPLHF. The CDR3 DNA reads TGTGCCAGCAGCGGGGGGGAGAGGTCACCCCTCCACTTT.

This rearrangement joins TRBV7-8 to TRBJ2-5, with a possible D match to TRBD2 (5 bases). CDR1 and CDR2 (germline): SGHVS, FQNEAQ. Trimming took off 7 bases at V and 3 bases at J, with 15 bases between the two ends. The CDR3 covers 14 residues. The CDR3 DNA reads as TGTGCCAGCACGCTAGCCGGAGAAGAAGAGACCCAGTACTTC. This translates into CASTLAGEEETQYF.

The V gene is TRBV15, the J gene TRBJ2-7; weak D call: TRBD1 (5 bases). Germline assignment: CDR1 LNHNV and CDR2 YYDKDF (reference sequence). Trimming pared 1 base from V and 7 bases from J, leaving 14 bases between. The CDR3 length is 14 residues. The chain's CDR3 is CATSRGAGQDEQYF. The CDR3 region has the DNA TGTGCCACCAGCAGAGGGGCAGGGCAGGATGAGCAGTACTTC.

This chain links TRBV5-1 with TRBJ2-1, with D maybe TRBD1 (6 bases). V was clipped by 4 bases and J by 3 bases, with 8 bases between them. Germline lookup yields CDR1 SGHRS and CDR2 YFSETQ. CDR3 length: 13 amino acids. CDR3 coding DNA: TGCGCCAGCAGCACGGACAGCTACAATGAGCAGTTCTTC. The encoded protein is CASSTDSYNEQFF. Looking up the rest from reference TRBV5-1 and TRBJ2-1 gives the full variable domain: KAGVTQTPRYLIKTRGQQVTLSCSPISGHRSVSWYQQTPGQGLQFLFEYFSETQRNKGNFPGRFSGRQFSNSRSEMNVSTLELGDSALYLCASSTDSYNEQFFGPGTRLTVL.

This chain connects TRBV3-1 (or the pseudogene TRBV3-2) to TRBJ1-3; no reliable D call. The V gene lost 5 bases and the J gene lost 8 bases, with 16 bases spanning the gap. The CDR3 sequence is 14 residues long. Looked up from germline, CDR1 is LGHDT and CDR2 is YNNKEL (reference sequence). The CDR3 here is CASSSLSIPDTIYF. For the CDR3, the DNA is TGTGCCAGCAGCTCCCTCAGTATTCCAGACACCATATATTTT.

A single count supports this clone. The genes are TRBV3-1 (or the pseudogene TRBV3-2) and TRBJ2-1; a possible D gene is TRBD1 (5 bases). The CDR3 length is 16 residues. The V gene lost 4 bases and the J gene lost 7 bases, with 20 bases spanning the gap. The germline V gene encodes CDR1 LGHDT and CDR2 YNNKEL (reference sequence). The CDR3: CASSLSRQGIGNEQFF. The DNA for the CDR3 is TGTGCCAGCAGCCTTAGTAGGCAGGGTATCGGTAATGAGCAGTTCTTC.

The chain couples TRBV11-2 to TRBJ2-3; possible D gene TRBD1, 6 bases. The CDR3 sequence is 15 residues long. Germline loops: CDR1 SGHAT, CDR2 FQNNGV. Trimming removed 4 bases at V and 3 bases at J, with 14 bases between. The CDR3 reads CASSSTTGKTDTQYF. CDR3 DNA: TGTGCCAGCAGCTCGACAACAGGGAAGACAGATACGCAGTATTTT.

The J gene is TRBJ2-1, the V gene TRBV28; possible D gene TRBD2, 5 bases. Looked up from germline, CDR1 is MDHEN and CDR2 is SYDVKM. This CDR3 comprises 13 residues. The V end was cut by 6 bases, the J end by 5 bases, with 11 bases between. CDR3 bases: TGTGCCAGCAGCTTAGAGGGCCACAATGAGCAGTTCTTC. This sequence encodes CASSLEGHNEQFF.